The 6 T cell receptor beta chains below come from one sample, sequenced in a study of blood T cell repertoires in COVID-19. Sequenced by immunoSEQ multiplex PCR; TCRdb stores in-frame clones only, minus some. Of under 200,000 clones detected, about 88% appear once; the ten largest clones hold 0.99%. Sequences were obtained from peripheral blood. All receptors come from a man between 18 and 29 years old with acute or convalescent COVID-19.

This clone has only one observation. The rearrangement joins TRBV19 to TRBJ2-3; TRBD2 might be the D (5 bases). Trimming cost V 3 bases and J 2 bases, with 9 bases left between them. The CDR3 spans 14 residues. Germline CDR1 is LNHDA and CDR2 is SQIVND (reference sequence). CDR3 in amino acids: CASSIMRATDTQYF. The CDR3 DNA reads TGTGCCAGTAGTATTATGCGGGCCACAGATACGCAGTATTTT.

This chain links TRBV5-1 with TRBJ1-1; the D gene is possibly TRBD1 (6 bases). V was pared by 7 bases and J by 3 bases, with 10 bases between. CDR1 is SGHRS and CDR2 is YFSETQ in the germline V gene. CDR3 length equals 12 residues. The CDR3 region is CASGGQHTEAFF. The CDR3 DNA sequence: TGCGCCAGCGGGGGACAACACACTGAAGCTTTCTTT.

The V and J genes are TRBV7-2 and TRBJ2-2; D possibly corresponds to TRBD2 (7 bases). The V gene lost 5 bases and the J gene lost 15 bases, with 19 bases spanning the gap. The CDR3 runs to 13 residues. Germline assignment: CDR1 SGHTA and CDR2 FQGNSA. CDR3 bases: TGTGCCAGCAGCCCCGGTGTGGAGGGGGGGTTGTTTTTT. Translated: CASSPGVEGGLFF.

This sequence joins TRBV27 and TRBJ1-5, with TRBD1 identical over 9 bases. Germline assignment: CDR1 MNHEY and CDR2 SMNVEV (reference sequence). The CDR3 is made up of 18 amino acids. V was pared by 5 bases and J by 2 bases, with 13 bases of the junction left unmatched. For the CDR3, the DNA is TGTGCCAGCAGTCCGTTGGGACAGGGACCTATGGGCAATCAGCCCCAGCATTTT. It yields the protein CASSPLGQGPMGNQPQHF.

This clone has a handful of counts. This chain uses TRBV5-1 with TRBJ1-2, with TRBD1 identical over 10 bases. The CDR3 is 17 residues long. The trim removed 3 bases at V and 4 bases at J, leaving 12 bases unmatched. Germline V gene data show CDR1 as SGHRS and CDR2 as YFSETQ. DNA for the CDR3: TGCGCCAGCAGCTCCCGGGACAGGGGCCGCCAGACCTATGGCTACACCTTC. Its protein is CASSSRDRGRQTYGYTF.

V usage is TRBV9 and J usage is TRBJ1-6; the D gene is possibly TRBD1 (6 bases). Between the trimmed V and J ends, which lost 4 bases and 7 bases, there was a span of 15 bases. Germline CDR1 is SGDLS and CDR2 is YYNGEE. The CDR3 is made up of 15 amino acids. CDR3 sequence (DNA): TGTGCCAGCAGCCCCCGCGGACAGATGAATTCACCCCTCCACTTT. It yields the protein CASSPRGQMNSPLHF.